This T cell receptor (beta chain) was documented in a study of blood T cell repertoires in COVID-19. Study-level background: Some COVID-19 samples were acute and others convalescent; all came from the United States, Italy and Spain. In each case, the material was cDNA or gDNA derived from T cells, B-cell-depleted T cells, or PBMCs.

The junction had 8 bases not matched to a gene; V was cut back by 6 bases and J by 4 bases. Germline values: CDR1 MNHNY, CDR2 SVGAGI (reference sequence). The CDR3 loop spans 15 amino acids. Seattle-derived patients entered the study during active infection and were followed longitudinally. In the authors' methods: Reference gene primer amplification in the assay estimated nucleated cell counts. TCRdb keeps only in-frame clones here, not all; method: immunoSEQ multiplex PCR. V and J calls and clone size are those listed in that table; D and trimming were worked out from the DNA. The table has 250,000 to 300,000 clones, 88% seen once; the top ten hold 11%.

The chain couples TRBV6-6 to TRBJ2-7; 11 bases line up with TRBD1. The sequencing sample was made of peripheral blood. This clonotype originated in a woman aged 25 to 45 with COVID-19, enrolled during active disease. CDR3 sequence (DNA): TGTGCCAGCAGCCATTTCGGACAGGGGGCTTACGAGCAGTACTTC. Its protein is CASSHFGQGAYEQYF.